Listed here is a single TCR beta chain. The antigen is unknown. This table comes from immunoSEQ multiplex PCR, and its TCRdb copy is limited to in-frame clones, with some not included. The sample consists of about 490,000 clones, 65% to 80% of them appearing once. This record comes from a study of shared clonotypes between healthy human individuals. Study conclusions and caveats: Clonotype sharing among donors likely depends on sequencing depth.

The sample was PBMCs. The sequence came from a woman aged 40 to 50 in good health. Some clones in this sample may be carry-over from other donors' samples.

The CDR3 loop is CASSLVGGGTGELFF. In DNA, the CDR3 is TGTGCCAGCAGCTTAGTGGGGGGCGGCACCGGGGAGCTGTTTTTT. V usage is TRBV7-6 and J usage is TRBJ2-2; D is possibly TRBD1 or TRBD2 (6 bases each). The germline V gene has CDR1 SGHVS and CDR2 FNYEAQ. The CDR3 runs 15 residues. V gave up 1 base and J gave up 4 bases, with 10 bases separating them.